The rows below give T cell receptor beta chains drawn from one sample of a study of OX40 agonist ivuxolimab in advanced cancers. Sequencing used immunoSEQ multiplex PCR; TCRdb keeps in-frame clones, though not all of them. The data contain under 150,000 clones, about nine tenths of them singletons. The sample was CD4+ or CD8+ T cells sorted from blood, taken in a trial of the OX40 agonist ivuxolimab. The receptor source for this set is an adult with an advanced solid tumor such as melanoma, head and neck, liver or kidney cancer. The CDR3 runs from the conserved cysteine through the conserved F or W. D genes are given only for firm matches. Rows give clone size only sometimes, using once, few, many, or a class for an expanded clone.

CDR3 protein: CASSVDGLPGNEQFF
CDR3 DNA: TGTGCCAGCAGCGTAGACGGACTACCGGGCAATGAGCAGTTCTTC
V gene: TRBV9
clone size: once
D gene: -
J gene: TRBJ2-1

CDR3 protein: CASSIRGRHDSEETQYF
CDR3 DNA: TGTGCCAGTAGTATAAGGGGACGCCATGATTCGGAGGAGACCCAGTACTTC
V gene: TRBV19
clone size: -
D gene: -
J gene: TRBJ2-5

CDR3 protein: CASRDTGGLNNEQFF
CDR3 DNA: TGTGCCAGCAGGGATACAGGGGGCTTAAACAATGAGCAGTTCTTC
V gene: TRBV6-5
clone size: -
D gene: TRBD1
J gene: TRBJ2-1

CDR3 protein: CASSPGTASYEQYF
CDR3 DNA: TGTGCCAGCTCCCCCGGGACAGCTTCCTACGAGCAGTACTTC
V gene: TRBV18
clone size: -
D gene: TRBD1
J gene: TRBJ2-7

CDR3 protein: CASRGGTSGDTQYF
CDR3 DNA: TGTGCCAGCAGGGGGGGGACTAGCGGTGATACGCAGTATTTT
V gene: TRBV7-9
clone size: -
D gene: TRBD2
J gene: TRBJ2-3

CDR3 protein: CASRTSGLHEQFF
CDR3 DNA: TGTGCCAGCAGGACTAGCGGGCTGCATGAGCAGTTCTTC
V gene: TRBV7-2
clone size: once
D gene: TRBD2
J gene: TRBJ2-1

CDR3 protein: CASSGPTSAKPDTQYF
CDR3 DNA: TGCGCCAGCAGTGGGCCGACTAGCGCCAAGCCAGATACGCAGTATTTT
V gene: TRBV10-2
clone size: -
D gene: TRBD2
J gene: TRBJ2-3

CDR3 protein: CASTGLAGDSYNEQFF
CDR3 DNA: TGTGCCAGCACTGGACTAGCGGGAGATTCCTACAATGAGCAGTTCTTC
V gene: TRBV9
clone size: -
D gene: TRBD2
J gene: TRBJ2-1

CDR3 protein: CASSVRTGASYNEQFF
CDR3 DNA: TGTGCCAGCAGCGTAAGGACAGGTGCGTCCTACAATGAGCAGTTCTTC
V gene: TRBV7-2
clone size: -
D gene: TRBD1
J gene: TRBJ2-1

CDR3 protein: CASSLSSGLNTEAFF
CDR3 DNA: TGTGCCAGCAGCTTAAGTTCAGGGTTGAACACTGAAGCTTTCTTT
V gene: TRBV7-3
clone size: -
D gene: -
J gene: TRBJ1-1

CDR3 protein: CASSTTGGITEAFF
CDR3 DNA: TGTGCCAGTAGTACGACAGGGGGCATCACTGAAGCTTTCTTT
V gene: TRBV19
clone size: once
D gene: TRBD1
J gene: TRBJ1-1

CDR3 protein: CASSPRGGNTEAFF
CDR3 DNA: TGCGCCAGCAGCCCCCGAGGTGGGAACACTGAAGCTTTCTTT
V gene: TRBV5-1
clone size: -
D gene: -
J gene: TRBJ1-1

CDR3 protein: CASSPLTGGYTEAFF
CDR3 DNA: TGTGCCAGCAGCCCTCTCACAGGGGGGTACACTGAAGCTTTCTTT
V gene: TRBV9
clone size: -
D gene: TRBD1
J gene: TRBJ1-1

CDR3 protein: CASSLLAGGHEQYF
CDR3 DNA: TGTGCCAGCAGCTTACTAGCGGGAGGCCACGAGCAGTACTTC
V gene: TRBV7-9
clone size: -
D gene: TRBD2
J gene: TRBJ2-7

CDR3 protein: CASSLDRAGQPQHF
CDR3 DNA: TGTGCCAGCAGTCTCGACAGGGCAGGTCAGCCCCAGCATTTT
V gene: TRBV28
clone size: -
D gene: TRBD1
J gene: TRBJ1-5

CDR3 protein: CASSSISRSNSPLHF
CDR3 DNA: TGTGCCAGCAGCTCCATATCCCGCAGTAATTCACCCCTCCACTTT
V gene: TRBV28
clone size: -
D gene: -
J gene: TRBJ1-6

CDR3 protein: CASSTGQGSQPQHF
CDR3 DNA: TGTGCCAGCAGTACGGGACAGGGAAGCCAGCCCCAGCATTTT
V gene: TRBV28
clone size: -
D gene: TRBD1
J gene: TRBJ1-5

CDR3 protein: CASSLGGQGTEAFF
CDR3 DNA: TGTGCCAGCAGCTTAGGCGGACAGGGAACTGAAGCTTTCTTT
V gene: TRBV11-2
clone size: -
D gene: TRBD1
J gene: TRBJ1-1

CDR3 protein: CASSGPWTGISYEQYF
CDR3 DNA: TGTGCCAGCAGTGGTCCCTGGACAGGGATTTCTTACGAGCAGTACTTC
V gene: TRBV2
clone size: few
D gene: TRBD1
J gene: TRBJ2-7

CDR3 protein: CASSVNRGGNTEAFF
CDR3 DNA: TGTGCCAGCAGTGTCAACAGGGGCGGGAACACTGAAGCTTTCTTT
V gene: TRBV6-5
clone size: -
D gene: TRBD1
J gene: TRBJ1-1

CDR3 protein: CASSQDGLTRGYTF
CDR3 DNA: TGTGCCAGCAGCCAAGACGGTCTAACTCGGGGCTACACCTTC
V gene: TRBV14
clone size: -
D gene: -
J gene: TRBJ1-2

CDR3 protein: CASSRIEGEKLFF
CDR3 DNA: TGTGCCAGCAGTAGGATTGAGGGTGAAAAACTGTTTTTT
V gene: TRBV27
clone size: -
D gene: -
J gene: TRBJ1-4

CDR3 protein: CASSSRPGDRTDYEQYF
CDR3 DNA: TGTGCCAGCAGCTCCCGACCCGGGGACAGGACCGACTACGAGCAGTACTTC
V gene: TRBV7-9
clone size: -
D gene: TRBD1
J gene: TRBJ2-7

CDR3 protein: CASSSTGVGNTIYF
CDR3 DNA: TGTGCCAGCAGCTCCACAGGGGTAGGAAACACCATATATTTT
V gene: TRBV9
clone size: once
D gene: TRBD1
J gene: TRBJ1-3

CDR3 protein: CASRPWGRENTEAFF
CDR3 DNA: TGTGCCAGCAGGCCATGGGGCAGGGAAAACACTGAAGCTTTCTTT
V gene: TRBV6-5
clone size: -
D gene: -
J gene: TRBJ1-1

CDR3 protein: CAWSEGPHHEQYF
CDR3 DNA: TGTGCCTGGAGTGAGGGTCCGCACCACGAGCAGTACTTC
V gene: TRBV30
clone size: -
D gene: -
J gene: TRBJ2-7

CDR3 protein: CASSPGRRTGSYEQYF
CDR3 DNA: TGTGCCAGCAGCCCAGGCCGTAGGACAGGATCCTACGAGCAGTACTTC
V gene: TRBV11-3
clone size: -
D gene: TRBD1
J gene: TRBJ2-7

CDR3 protein: CSVVKAASTDTQYF
CDR3 DNA: TGCAGCGTTGTGAAAGCGGCTAGCACAGATACGCAGTATTTT
V gene: TRBV29-1
clone size: -
D gene: -
J gene: TRBJ2-3

CDR3 protein: CASNFAWVSSGANVLTF
CDR3 DNA: TGTGCCAGTAATTTCGCGTGGGTAAGCTCTGGGGCCAACGTCCTGACTTTC
V gene: TRBV19
clone size: -
D gene: -
J gene: TRBJ2-6

CDR3 protein: CASSYSGTGANVLTF
CDR3 DNA: TGTGCCAGTAGCTACTCAGGGACTGGGGCCAACGTCCTGACTTTC
V gene: TRBV19
clone size: -
D gene: -
J gene: TRBJ2-6

CDR3 protein: CASSREAGSPETQYF
CDR3 DNA: TGCGCCAGCAGCCGGGAGGCGGGGTCCCCAGAGACCCAGTACTTC
V gene: TRBV4-3
clone size: -
D gene: -
J gene: TRBJ2-5

CDR3 protein: CASGKVWEQYF
CDR3 DNA: TGTGCCAGTGGCAAGGTCTGGGAGCAGTACTTC
V gene: TRBV27
clone size: -
D gene: -
J gene: TRBJ2-7

CDR3 protein: CASSHVGLAGGPNTGELFF
CDR3 DNA: TGTGCCAGCAGCCATGTGGGCCTAGCGGGAGGGCCCAACACCGGGGAGCTGTTTTTT
V gene: TRBV4-2
clone size: -
D gene: TRBD2
J gene: TRBJ2-2

CDR3 protein: CASSLGGRNGELFF
CDR3 DNA: TGTGCCAGCAGCTTGGGAGGACGGAACGGGGAGCTGTTTTTT
V gene: TRBV5-6
clone size: once
D gene: -
J gene: TRBJ2-2

CDR3 protein: CASSELQETQYF
CDR3 DNA: TGTGCCAGCAGTGAGTTACAAGAGACCCAGTACTTC
V gene: TRBV7-2
clone size: -
D gene: -
J gene: TRBJ2-5

CDR3 protein: CASSSRYYGYTF
CDR3 DNA: TGTGCCAGCAGTTCACGGTACTATGGCTACACCTTC
V gene: TRBV28
clone size: -
D gene: -
J gene: TRBJ1-2

CDR3 protein: CASSFDPQYEQYF
CDR3 DNA: TGTGCCAGCAGCTTTGACCCCCAGTACGAGCAGTACTTC
V gene: TRBV14
clone size: -
D gene: -
J gene: TRBJ2-7

CDR3 protein: CASSRLAGGVNEQFF
CDR3 DNA: TGTGCCAGCAGTCGACTAGCGGGAGGTGTAAATGAGCAGTTCTTC
V gene: TRBV28
clone size: few
D gene: TRBD2
J gene: TRBJ2-1

CDR3 protein: CASSDSGGTIPQFF
CDR3 DNA: TGTGCCAGCAGTGACTCTGGCGGGACTATCCCGCAGTTCTTC
V gene: TRBV6-4
clone size: -
D gene: TRBD2
J gene: TRBJ2-1

CDR3 protein: CASSFGVREAFF
CDR3 DNA: TGCGCCAGCAGCTTTGGCGTTCGGGAAGCTTTCTTT
V gene: TRBV5-1
clone size: -
D gene: -
J gene: TRBJ1-1

CDR3 protein: CASSLTWDGTRGGAFF
CDR3 DNA: TGTGCCAGCAGTTTAACCTGGGACGGGACACGGGGGGGAGCTTTCTTT
V gene: TRBV27
clone size: -
D gene: -
J gene: TRBJ1-1

CDR3 protein: CASSLGPSSSYNEQFF
CDR3 DNA: TGCGCCAGCAGCTTGGGTCCTAGCAGCTCCTACAATGAGCAGTTCTTC
V gene: TRBV5-1
clone size: -
D gene: -
J gene: TRBJ2-1

CDR3 protein: CASKGLAGGVEQYF
CDR3 DNA: TGTGCCAGTAAGGGACTAGCGGGAGGAGTCGAGCAGTACTTC
V gene: TRBV6-1
clone size: -
D gene: TRBD2
J gene: TRBJ2-7

CDR3 protein: CASSAPKRGDSGSGYNEQFF
CDR3 DNA: TGTGCCAGCAGCGCGCCCAAGAGGGGGGATTCTGGGTCGGGATACAATGAGCAGTTCTTC
V gene: TRBV9
clone size: once
D gene: -
J gene: TRBJ2-1

CDR3 protein: CASMGAYEQYF
CDR3 DNA: TGCGCCAGCATGGGCGCCTACGAGCAGTACTTC
V gene: TRBV5-1
clone size: -
D gene: -
J gene: TRBJ2-7

CDR3 protein: CASSPHRQDSGNTIYF
CDR3 DNA: TGTGCCAGCAGCCCCCACCGACAGGACTCTGGAAACACCATATATTTT
V gene: TRBV7-4
clone size: -
D gene: -
J gene: TRBJ1-3

CDR3 protein: CASSANSLPGQGAYEQYF
CDR3 DNA: TGTGCCAGCAGTGCGAACTCACTTCCGGGACAGGGGGCTTACGAGCAGTACTTC
V gene: TRBV25-1
clone size: -
D gene: TRBD1
J gene: TRBJ2-7

CDR3 protein: CASSSGDQETQYF
CDR3 DNA: TGTGCCAGCAGTTCAGGGGACCAAGAGACCCAGTACTTC
V gene: TRBV6-5
clone size: -
D gene: -
J gene: TRBJ2-5